This is a list of T cell receptor beta chains from one sample in a study of blood T cells in healthy people across ages. Using its own MiXCR run on the 5' RACE reads, TCRdb lists one record per CDR3 protein. The data contain about 570,000 distinct CDR3 sequences, 27% of them singletons. Specimen: blood. The receptors shown here come from a woman between 65 and 79 years old in good health. CDR3s leave out the opening cysteine and the closing phenylalanine or tryptophan. Fields, in order: V gene, J gene, D gene, CDR3 protein. D genes are given only for firm matches.

TRBV7-9,TRBJ1-1,.,ASSLMGSTEAF
TRBV7-2,TRBJ2-7,TRBD1,ASSLAGDRAYEQY
TRBV29-1,TRBJ2-5,TRBD1,SVERTGQETQY
TRBV10-3,TRBJ2-7,.,AISEQGNHEQY
TRBV11-2,TRBJ2-3,TRBD1,ASSPNLGTVSTDTQY
TRBV7-2,TRBJ2-3,.,ASLRLSTDTQY
TRBV29-1,TRBJ2-7,.,SVVQGSAAHEQY
TRBV7-2,TRBJ1-1,.,ASSFGKRTEAF
TRBV7-9,TRBJ2-7,TRBD1,ASSLAVTGRSYEQY
TRBV2,TRBJ1-5,.,ASSPEAQPQH
TRBV20-1,TRBJ1-1,.,SARGGGRNTEAF
TRBV20-1,TRBJ1-4,.,NEDLNLGPNEKLF
TRBV21-1,TRBJ2-1,.,ASSNLRRDEQF
TRBV6-6,TRBJ2-3,.,ASSYSDWNTDTQY
TRBV4-3,TRBJ1-4,.,ASSQDGARNEKLV
TRBV13,TRBJ1-6,.,ASSFWSGDSPLH
TRBV4-2,TRBJ2-7,TRBD2,ASSHGTSGSYEQY
TRBV20-1,TRBJ2-2,TRBD2,SVKAGDSTGELF
TRBV5-1,TRBJ2-2,TRBD1,ASRRDSDTGELF
TRBV2,TRBJ2-2,.,ASGGDYGELF
TRBV5-6,TRBJ1-1,.,ASSFKDLLTEAF
TRBV29-1,TRBJ2-7,.,SVGITGYEQY
TRBV5-1,TRBJ2-1,.,ASSLVSGRGQREF
TRBV7-9,TRBJ2-1,TRBD1,ASSSSDREQF
TRBV20-1,TRBJ2-5,TRBD2,SAMGSASGQETQY
TRBV7-9,TRBJ2-7,TRBD1,ASSDRGHHFT
TRBV5-1,TRBJ1-4,.,ASSSTRNEKLF
TRBV7-7,.,.,ASSSVQQETQY
TRBV5-1,TRBJ2-4,.,ASSLGLGASKNIQY
TRBV18,TRBJ2-1,.,ASSPYSSYNEQF
TRBV2,TRBJ2-1,.,ASKVGNEQF
TRBV29-1,TRBJ1-1,TRBD1,SVGRSTGGTEAF